The 22 T cell receptor beta chains below all came from one sample that was sequenced in a study of T cell repertoires in cytomegalovirus infection (dated by TCRdb to the late 2010s). The data were produced on an Illumina HiSeq 1500. TCRdb redid the processing of the public reads, applying fastp at Q25 and MiXCR, and retained in-frame beta chains. Entries that share a CDR3 protein sequence are merged under the most common genes and DNA. The sample table records around 170,000 distinct CDR3 sequences; about 15% of these occur just once. Jointly, the top ten make up 20% to 30% of the sample. The sequenced sample consisted of PBMCs. Source of these receptors: a human donor in good health (CMV status not recorded). Some clones in this sample may be carry-over from other donors' samples.

At least ten counts were recorded for this clonotype. The V gene is TRBV7-2, the J gene TRBJ2-7; weak D call: TRBD1 (5 bases). Trimming pared 5 bases from V and 5 bases from J, leaving 16 bases between. Germline CDR1 is SGHTA and CDR2 is FQGNSA. The CDR3 loop spans 14 amino acids. CDR3 DNA sequence: TGTGCCAGCAGCCCTCAGGCCAGGGTCCACGAGCAGTACTTC. This encodes CASSPQARVHEQYF.

The gene calls are TRBV7-3 and TRBJ2-5, with 11 bases aligning to TRBD1. With 5 bases clipped from V and 5 bases from J, the junction kept 7 bases outside the gene matches. The germline CDR1 and CDR2 sequences are SGHTA and FQGTGA. The CDR3 runs to 15 residues. CDR3 amino acids: CASSPRTGGAETQYF. DNA of the CDR3: TGTGCCAGCAGCCCCAGGACAGGGGGCGCGGAGACCCAGTACTTC. The full variable domain, its missing parts supplied by reference TRBV7-3 and TRBJ2-5, is GAGVSQTPSNKVTEKGKYVELRCDPISGHTALYWYRQSLGQGPEFLIYFQGTGAADDSGLPNDRFFAVRPEGSVSTLKIQRTERGDSAVYLCASSPRTGGAETQYFGPGTRLLVL.

This rearrangement joins TRBV4-3 to TRBJ1-1; tentative D call: TRBD1 (5 bases). In germline, CDR1 is LGHNA, CDR2 YSLEER. The CDR3 contains 15 residues. Trimming removed 8 bases from V and 0 bases from J, with 16 bases in between. In DNA form, the CDR3 reads TGCGCCAGCTCATGGGGGGGAGGAATGAACACTGAAGCTTTCTTT. Residues: CASSWGGGMNTEAFF.

This clonotype was observed a few times. The gene calls are TRBV7-9 and TRBJ1-5; D call uncertain. V gave up 5 bases and J gave up 6 bases, with 11 bases separating them. The CDR3 loop spans 13 amino acids. Germline assignment: CDR1 SEHNR and CDR2 FQNEAQ (reference sequence). CDR3 sequence (DNA): TGTGCCAGCAGCCCCTTCGCCAGTCAGCCCCAGCATTTT. It specifies CASSPFASQPQHF.

This clonotype was counted only a few times. This rearrangement joins TRBV2 to TRBJ1-5; D is unclear. Trimming removed 0 bases from V and 2 bases from J, with 8 bases in between. From germline, CDR1 is SNHLY and CDR2 FYNNEI. This CDR3 comprises 15 residues. The CDR3 protein is CASSEADFGNQPQHF. In DNA form, the CDR3 reads TGTGCCAGCAGTGAAGCGGATTTCGGCAATCAGCCCCAGCATTTT.

This clonotype has at least ten counts. The gene calls are TRBV7-8 and TRBJ1-1; 7 bases align to TRBD1. The germline V gene has CDR1 SGHVS and CDR2 FQNEAQ. The CDR3 is 18 amino acids. J gave up 0 bases and V 2 bases, and 12 bases lay outside the gene matches. The CDR3 region is CASSLKGTATGMNTEAFF. The CDR3 nucleotides are TGTGCCAGCAGCTTAAAAGGGACCGCGACAGGGATGAACACTGAAGCTTTCTTT.

Only a few counts were recorded for this clonotype. The chain joins TRBV10-2 to TRBJ2-1; TRBD2 agrees at 9 bases. Unmatched junction bases numbered 6, after V lost 6 bases and J lost 6 bases. The germline V gene has CDR1 WSHSY and CDR2 SAAADI. There are 14 residues in the CDR3. The chain's CDR3 is CASSRTSEINEQFF. In DNA form, the CDR3 reads TGCGCCAGCAGCCGGACTAGCGAGATCAATGAGCAGTTCTTC.

J is TRBJ1-2 and V is TRBV20-1, with D maybe TRBD1 (5 bases). With 6 bases removed from V and 8 bases from J, the gap between germline ends came to 19 bases. The CDR3 is made up of 13 amino acids. Germline V gene lookup returns CDR1 DFQATT and CDR2 SNEGSKA (reference sequence). In DNA, the CDR3 is TGCAGTGCCACTACCGGGACGGCGGGGGGCTACACCTTC. Translation gives CSATTGTAGGYTF.

This clonotype was detected a few times. This chain joins TRBV20-1 and TRBJ2-5, with no clear D. In germline, CDR1 is DFQATT, CDR2 SNEGSKA (reference sequence). Trimming pared 2 bases from V and 2 bases from J, leaving 15 bases between. The CDR3 length is 15 residues. In DNA form, the CDR3 reads TGCAGTGCTAGAAGTTCCCTCGGGTGGCAAGAGACCCAGTACTTC. Its protein product is CSARSSLGWQETQYF.

This clonotype has at least ten counts. The gene calls are TRBV6-2 or TRBV6-3 and TRBJ1-5; D is unclear. The CDR3 totals 13 residues. The V gene lost 2 bases and the J gene lost 0 bases, with 2 bases spanning the gap. Germline V CDR1 and CDR2: MNHEY, SVGEGT. As DNA, the CDR3 is TGTGCCAGCAGTTACAGTAGCAATCAGCCCCAGCATTTT. It codes for CASSYSSNQPQHF.

This clonotype occurred many times. The V and J genes are TRBV6-5 and TRBJ2-7; TRBD1 agrees at 8 bases. This CDR3 has 14 amino acids. Germline lookup yields CDR1 MNHEY and CDR2 SVGAGI. V lost 5 bases to trimming and J lost 2 bases; unmatched junction nucleotides: 5. The CDR3 sequence is CASSRTGNPYEQYF. DNA for the CDR3: TGTGCCAGCAGTCGGACAGGGAATCCCTACGAGCAGTACTTC.

Only a few counts were recorded for this clonotype. The V call is TRBV6-2 or TRBV6-3, the J call TRBJ1-1; D remains unclear. The germline V and J ends were trimmed by 1 base and 6 bases, with 9 bases remaining between them. CDR3 length equals 13 residues. CDR1 is MNHEY and CDR2 is SVGEGT in the germline V gene. In DNA, the CDR3 is TGTGCCAGCAGTTACTGGGGTTACTCTGAAGCTTTCTTT. Its translation is CASSYWGYSEAFF.

This clonotype was seen only a few times. V gene TRBV3-1 combines with J gene TRBJ1-5; D ambiguous. CDR1 is LGHDT and CDR2 is YNNKEL in the germline V gene (reference sequence). CDR3 length equals 16 residues. V dropped 0 bases and J dropped 7 bases, with 16 bases sitting between them. CDR3 DNA: TGTGCCAGCAGCCAAGAATTTATTGAGAGGGAACAGCCCCAGCATTTT. Protein: CASSQEFIEREQPQHF.

The chain recombines TRBV16 with TRBJ1-2; D gene ambiguous. Trimming took 0 bases from V and 6 from J, leaving 17 bases between them. Germline assignment: CDR1 KGHSY and CDR2 FQNENV. The CDR3 spans 16 residues. In DNA form, the CDR3 reads TGTGCCAGCAGCCAATCCACAGTGGTCACCTCGGATGGCTACACCTTC. This translates into CASSQSTVVTSDGYTF.

Ten or more counts support this clonotype. The chain links TRBV28 to TRBJ2-1, with TRBD2 matching over 11 bases. Germline loops: CDR1 MDHEN, CDR2 SYDVKM. The CDR3 is 15 amino acids. J was trimmed by 3 bases and V by 6 bases; bases with no gene match: 4. CDR3: CASSSGTSGYNEQFF. The CDR3 region has the DNA TGTGCCAGCAGCTCCGGGACTAGCGGCTACAATGAGCAGTTCTTC.

This clonotype was recorded at least ten times. The chain carries TRBV7-9 and TRBJ1-1, with 10 bases identical to TRBD1. The V segment lost 9 bases and the J segment 5 bases; nucleotides outside the gene matches: 9. This CDR3 is 14 amino acids long. Per germline, CDR1 SEHNR and CDR2 FQNEAQ (reference sequence). The CDR3 loop is CASLIGQGGTEAFF. In nucleotides, the CDR3 is TGTGCCAGTCTTATAGGACAGGGGGGAACTGAAGCTTTCTTT.

Concerning this clonotype: Possible read error: a much larger clone is one base away. This chain uses TRBV25-1 with TRBJ1-1; D ambiguous. The CDR3 runs to 17 residues. Germline V gene lookup returns CDR1 MGHDK and CDR2 SYGVNS. The CDR3 protein is CASSDLGRPSPNIEAFF. CDR3 nucleotides: TGTGCCAGCAGTGACTTGGGCAGGCCGAGCCCAAACATTGAAGCTTTCTTT.

This clonotype came up many times. The V and J genes are TRBV2 and TRBJ2-3; TRBD2 matches at 7 bases. The CDR3 runs to 12 residues. V was pared by 6 bases and J by 9 bases, with 6 bases of the junction left unmatched. CDR1 is SNHLY, CDR2 FYNNEI, per germline. The CDR3 reads CASSPWEGTQYF. The DNA of the CDR3 is TGTGCCAGCAGCCCCTGGGAGGGGACGCAGTATTTT.

CDR3: CASSSSLVGEQYF. The CDR3 region has the DNA TGTGCCAGCAGCTCCTCACTTGTCGGGGAGCAGTACTTC. The chain is built from TRBV7-9 and TRBJ2-7; D unclear. Trimming took 4 bases from V and 7 from J, leaving 14 bases between them. Germline V lookup: CDR1 SEHNR, CDR2 FQNEAQ (reference sequence). The CDR3 contains 13 residues.

This clonotype was detected ten times or more. This chain uses TRBV7-2 with TRBJ2-5; TRBD1 might be the D (5 bases). Per germline, CDR1 SGHTA and CDR2 FQGNSA. This CDR3 has 15 amino acids. The V end was cut by 1 base, the J end by 1 base, with 10 bases between. Here the CDR3 DNA reads TGTGCCAGCAGCTTAGATGCAGGGCCCCAAGAGACCCAGTACTTC. It yields the protein CASSLDAGPQETQYF.

This clonotype was picked up a small number of times. The V call is TRBV7-6, the J call TRBJ1-1, with a tentative D call TRBD1 (5 bases). Trimming stripped 4 bases from V and 5 bases from J, with 17 bases between. CDR1 and CDR2 (germline): SGHVS, FNYEAQ. This CDR3 comprises 15 residues. The CDR3 sequence is CASSWSQGGGTEAFF. CDR3 bases: TGTGCCAGCAGCTGGTCCCAGGGCGGCGGGACTGAAGCTTTCTTT.

This clonotype was detected only a few times. This chain links TRBV28 with TRBJ2-5, with 8 bases that match TRBD1. The junction had 14 bases not matched to a gene; V was cut back by 1 base and J by 4 bases. Germline CDR1 is MDHEN and CDR2 is SYDVKM. The CDR3 sequence is 18 residues long. In nucleotides, the CDR3 is TGTGCCAGCAGTTTATTCGGATGGACAGGGTCGGGAACAGAGACCCAGTACTTC. Translation: CASSLFGWTGSGTETQYF.